This T cell receptor (beta chain) was identified in a study of blood T cell repertoires in COVID-19. This clone occurred a few times. Methods used by the authors: Scientists estimated how many nucleated cells there were by amplifying reference gene primers. Profiled with immunoSEQ multiplex PCR; TCRdb holds only in-frame clones, not every one. D and trimming were read from the DNA, whereas the V and J calls and clone size are those reported in that table. Seen here are over 45,000 clones, roughly four fifths observed once, and the top ten hold roughly 7%. The germline V and J ends were trimmed by 0 bases and 4 bases, with 11 bases remaining between them. In germline, CDR1 is LGHNA, CDR2 YNFKEQ. The CDR3 length is 15 residues.

The receptor was isolated from a man aged 35 to 55 with acute or convalescent COVID-19. This chain joins TRBV4-2 and TRBJ2-3, with unresolved D. The source material was peripheral blood. As DNA, the CDR3 is TGTGCCAGCAGCCAAGATAGAGGTGGTGCAGATACGCAGTATTTT. This encodes CASSQDRGGADTQYF.